These T cell receptor beta chains were read from a single sample in a study of shared clonotypes between healthy human individuals. Some clones are missing from TCRdb's copy, which holds only in-frame ones; the method was immunoSEQ multiplex PCR. The table shows around 200,000 clones, with approximately 61% occurring only once. Sequencing was carried out using memory CD4+ T cells sorted from blood. Receptors originate from a man aged 25-45 years in good health. The CDR3 runs from the conserved cysteine through the conserved F or W. A D gene is named only where the DNA matches it firmly. Where a row states a size, it is once, few, many or the class of an expanded clone; other rows omit it.

D,V,J,size,DNA,CDR3
TRBD1,TRBV5-1,TRBJ2-5,NA,TGCGCCAGCACAAAGTGGGACAGGGCACAAGAGACCCAGTACTTC,CASTKWDRAQETQYF
NA,TRBV28,TRBJ1-5,NA,TGTGCCAGCACCCTCGGCAACCAGCCCCAGCATTTT,CASTLGNQPQHF
NA,TRBV9,TRBJ1-1,many,TGTGCCAGCAGCGTCGAGAGTAACACTGAAGCTTTCTTT,CASSVESNTEAFF
TRBD1,TRBV28,TRBJ1-1,NA,TGTGCCAGCACCGTGGACAGGGCAGGCGGTGACACTGAAGCTTTCTTT,CASTVDRAGGDTEAFF
TRBD2,TRBV11-2,TRBJ2-7,NA,TGTGCCAGCAACTTACTAGCGGACGCCGAGCAGTACTTC,CASNLLADAEQYF
TRBD2,TRBV18,TRBJ2-1,NA,TGTGCCAGCTCGAAGACTAGCGGCCCTAACAATGAGCAGTTCTTC,CASSKTSGPNNEQFF
NA,TRBV7-8,TRBJ2-7,NA,TGTGCCAGCAGCCCCCCACCCTCCCACGGGACCTACGAGCAGTACTTC,CASSPPPSHGTYEQYF
NA,TRBV9,TRBJ2-1,few,TGTGCCAGCAGTCCCCGGGACTACAATGAGCAGTTCTTC,CASSPRDYNEQFF
TRBD2,TRBV18,TRBJ2-3,NA,TGTGCCAGCTCATCGGGACTAGCGGGAATAGCTACGCAGTATTTT,CASSSGLAGIATQYF
NA,TRBV7-2,TRBJ2-2,NA,TGTGCCAGCAGCTTAGAGGGTGGTTCCGGGGAGCTGTTTTTT,CASSLEGGSGELFF
NA,TRBV5-4,TRBJ2-1,few,TGCGCCAGCAGCCATCAATCCGCGAGGGGGAAGCAGTTCTTC,CASSHQSARGKQFF
TRBD2,TRBV14,TRBJ2-7,NA,TGTGCCAGCAGCCGGACCCGGACTAGCGGGAGTGCCTACGAGCAGTACTTC,CASSRTRTSGSAYEQYF
NA,TRBV9,TRBJ1-2,once,TGTGCCAGCAGCCCCCTTCTAATGGGGGGGTACTATGGCTACACCTTC,CASSPLLMGGYYGYTF
NA,TRBV28,TRBJ2-3,few,TGTGCCAGCTGGGGGACAGATACGCAGTATTTT,CASWGTDTQYF
NA,TRBV15,TRBJ2-4,once,TGTGCCACCAGCAGAGATAGGGAGAGGGGGAACATTCAGTACTTC,CATSRDRERGNIQYF